This T cell receptor (beta chain) was obtained from a study of blood T cell repertoires in COVID-19. Study details: Samples representing acute and convalescent COVID-19 were sourced from the United States, Italy and Spain.

Original handling: Estimates of nucleated cell counts were drawn from the amplification of reference gene primers. Sequencing was performed with immunoSEQ multiplex PCR; in TCRdb, only in-frame clones are kept and a portion is missing. That table supplies the V and J calls and clone size; D and trimming were determined from the DNA. The sample carries fewer than 300,000 clones, approximately 92% recorded once. The age range of participants was about 18 to 100 years, with residence in more than 20 US areas. Recovered participants had two consecutive negative NP/OP PCR tests, healthcare professional clearance, or symptom resolution. The CDR3 totals 16 residues. Germline V CDR1 and CDR2: SNHLY, FYNNEI. The J segment lost 6 bases and the V segment lost 1 base, leaving 10 bases of the junction unmatched.

The TCR was taken from a woman aged 25 to 39 who had recovered from COVID-19. The source material was PBMCs or T cells enriched from blood (not recorded which). The chain uses TRBV2 and TRBJ2-3; 7 bases fit TRBD1. In DNA form, the CDR3 reads TGTGCCAGCAGTGAAGTCGAGGGGGCAGCCAGGGATACGCAGTATTTT. It encodes CASSEVEGAARDTQYF.